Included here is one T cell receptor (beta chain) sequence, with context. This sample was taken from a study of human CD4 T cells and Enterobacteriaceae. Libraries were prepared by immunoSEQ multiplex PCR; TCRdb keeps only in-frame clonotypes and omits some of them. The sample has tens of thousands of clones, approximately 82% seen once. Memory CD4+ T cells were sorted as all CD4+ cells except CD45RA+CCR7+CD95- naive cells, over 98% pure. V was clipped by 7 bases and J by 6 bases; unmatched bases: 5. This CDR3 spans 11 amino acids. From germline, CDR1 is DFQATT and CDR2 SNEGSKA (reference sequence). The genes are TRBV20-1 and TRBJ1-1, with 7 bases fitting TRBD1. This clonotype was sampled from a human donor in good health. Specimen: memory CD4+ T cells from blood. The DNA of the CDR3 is TGCAGTGGACAGGGAGTGCCTGAAGCTTTCTTT. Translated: CSGQGVPEAFF.